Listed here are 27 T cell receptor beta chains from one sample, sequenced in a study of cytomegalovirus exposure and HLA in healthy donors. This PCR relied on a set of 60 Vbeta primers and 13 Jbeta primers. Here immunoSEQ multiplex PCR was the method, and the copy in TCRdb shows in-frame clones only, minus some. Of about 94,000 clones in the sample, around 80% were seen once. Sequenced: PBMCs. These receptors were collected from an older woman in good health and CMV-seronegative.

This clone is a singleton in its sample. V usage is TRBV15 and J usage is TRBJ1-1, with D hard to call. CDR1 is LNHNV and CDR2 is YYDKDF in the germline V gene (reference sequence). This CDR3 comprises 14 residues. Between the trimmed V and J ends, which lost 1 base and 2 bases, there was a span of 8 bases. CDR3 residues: CATSRGEHNTEAFF. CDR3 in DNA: TGTGCCACCAGCAGAGGAGAGCACAACACTGAAGCTTTCTTT.

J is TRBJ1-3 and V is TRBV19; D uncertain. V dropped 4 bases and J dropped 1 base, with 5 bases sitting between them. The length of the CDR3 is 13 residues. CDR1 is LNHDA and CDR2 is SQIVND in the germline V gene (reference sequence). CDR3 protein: CASSRESGNTIYF. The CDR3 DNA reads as TGTGCCAGTAGTAGGGAGTCTGGAAACACCATATATTTT.

CDR3 amino acids: CASSPQGDGYTF. CDR3 DNA sequence: TGTGCCAGCAGTCCCCAGGGGGATGGCTACACCTTC. V is TRBV6-5 and J is TRBJ1-2, with 7 bases lining up with TRBD1. The CDR3 contains 12 residues. Germline CDR1 MNHEY, CDR2 SVGAGI. V shed 5 bases and J 6 bases; nucleotides not matched to a gene: 3.

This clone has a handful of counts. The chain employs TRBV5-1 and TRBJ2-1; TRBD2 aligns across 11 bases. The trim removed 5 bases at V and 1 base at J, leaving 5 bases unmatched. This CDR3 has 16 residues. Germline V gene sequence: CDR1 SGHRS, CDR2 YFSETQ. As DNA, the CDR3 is TGCGCCAGCAGTTCTAGCGGGGGGACTTCCTACAATGAGCAGTTCTTC. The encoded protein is CASSSSGGTSYNEQFF. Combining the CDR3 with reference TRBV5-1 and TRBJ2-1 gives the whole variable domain KAGVTQTPRYLIKTRGQQVTLSCSPISGHRSVSWYQQTPGQGLQFLFEYFSETQRNKGNFPGRFSGRQFSNSRSEMNVSTLELGDSALYLCASSSSGGTSYNEQFFGPGTRLTVL.

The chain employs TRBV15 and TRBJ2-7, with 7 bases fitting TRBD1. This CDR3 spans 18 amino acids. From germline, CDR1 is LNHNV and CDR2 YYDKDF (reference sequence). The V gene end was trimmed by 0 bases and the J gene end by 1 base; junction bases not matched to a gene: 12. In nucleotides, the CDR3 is TGTGCCACCAGCAGAGATCTGGGACAGCCCTCGCTATCCTACGAGCAGTACTTC. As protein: CATSRDLGQPSLSYEQYF.

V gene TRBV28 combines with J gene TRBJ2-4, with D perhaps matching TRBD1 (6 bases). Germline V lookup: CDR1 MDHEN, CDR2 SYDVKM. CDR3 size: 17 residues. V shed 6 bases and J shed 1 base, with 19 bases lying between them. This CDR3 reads CASSDPTGYLAKNIQYF. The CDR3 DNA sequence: TGTGCCAGCAGCGACCCTACAGGGTATCTCGCCAAAAACATTCAGTACTTC.

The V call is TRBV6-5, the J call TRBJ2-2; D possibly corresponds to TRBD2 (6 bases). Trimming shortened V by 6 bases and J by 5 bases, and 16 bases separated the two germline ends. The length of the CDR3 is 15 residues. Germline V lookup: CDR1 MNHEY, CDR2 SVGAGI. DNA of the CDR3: TGTGCCAGCAGCTCAAACGGGGGTAGTACCGGGGAGCTGTTTTTT. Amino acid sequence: CASSSNGGSTGELFF.

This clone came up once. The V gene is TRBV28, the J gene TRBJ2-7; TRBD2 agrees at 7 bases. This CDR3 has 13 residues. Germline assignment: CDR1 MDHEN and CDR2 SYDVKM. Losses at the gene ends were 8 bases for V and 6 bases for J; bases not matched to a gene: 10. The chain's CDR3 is CASGLGGRGEQYF. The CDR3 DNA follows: TGTGCCAGCGGCCTGGGCGGGAGAGGCGAGCAGTACTTC. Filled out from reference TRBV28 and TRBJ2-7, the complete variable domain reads DVKVTQSSRYLVKRTGEKVFLECVQDMDHENMFWYRQDPGLGLRLIYFSYDVKMKEKGDIPEGYSVSREKKERFSLILESASTNQTSMYLCASGLGGRGEQYFGPGTRLTVT.

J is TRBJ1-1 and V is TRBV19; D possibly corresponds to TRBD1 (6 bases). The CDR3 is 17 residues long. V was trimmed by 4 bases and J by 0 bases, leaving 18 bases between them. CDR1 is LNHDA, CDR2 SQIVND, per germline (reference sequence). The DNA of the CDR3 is TGTGCCAGTAGTAGGGGGCTTGGGAAAGCGATGAACACTGAAGCTTTCTTT. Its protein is CASSRGLGKAMNTEAFF.

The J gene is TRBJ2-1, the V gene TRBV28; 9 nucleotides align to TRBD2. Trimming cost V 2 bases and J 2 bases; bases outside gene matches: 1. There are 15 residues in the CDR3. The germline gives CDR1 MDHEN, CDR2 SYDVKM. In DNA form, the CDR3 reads TGTGCCAGCAGTTTAGGCGGGAGGGCCTACAATGAGCAGTTCTTC. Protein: CASSLGGRAYNEQFF.

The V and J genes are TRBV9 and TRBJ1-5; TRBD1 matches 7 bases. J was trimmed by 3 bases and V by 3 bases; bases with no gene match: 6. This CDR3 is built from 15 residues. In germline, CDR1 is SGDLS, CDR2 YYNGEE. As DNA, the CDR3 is TGTGCCAGCAGCGGTGACAGGGAACCCAATCAGCCCCAGCATTTT. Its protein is CASSGDREPNQPQHF.

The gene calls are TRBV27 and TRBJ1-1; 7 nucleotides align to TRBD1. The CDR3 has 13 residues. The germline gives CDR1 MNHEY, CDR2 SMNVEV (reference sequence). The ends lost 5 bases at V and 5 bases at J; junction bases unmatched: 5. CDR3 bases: TGTGCCAGCAGTCCCCACAGGGGAACTGAAGCTTTCTTT. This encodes CASSPHRGTEAFF.

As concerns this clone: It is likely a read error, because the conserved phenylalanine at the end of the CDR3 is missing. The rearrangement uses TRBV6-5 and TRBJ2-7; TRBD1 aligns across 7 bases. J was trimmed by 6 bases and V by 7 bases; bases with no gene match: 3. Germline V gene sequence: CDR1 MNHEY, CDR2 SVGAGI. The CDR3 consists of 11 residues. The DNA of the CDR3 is TGTGCCAGCACACAGGGGAGCGAGCAGTACCTC. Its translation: CASTQGSEQYL.

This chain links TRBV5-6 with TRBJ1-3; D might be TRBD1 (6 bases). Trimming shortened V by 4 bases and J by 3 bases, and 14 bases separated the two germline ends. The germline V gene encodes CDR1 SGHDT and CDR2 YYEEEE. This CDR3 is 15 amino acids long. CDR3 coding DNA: TGTGCCAGCAGCCCGAAAAGGGGGTTTGGAAACACCATATATTTT. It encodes CASSPKRGFGNTIYF.

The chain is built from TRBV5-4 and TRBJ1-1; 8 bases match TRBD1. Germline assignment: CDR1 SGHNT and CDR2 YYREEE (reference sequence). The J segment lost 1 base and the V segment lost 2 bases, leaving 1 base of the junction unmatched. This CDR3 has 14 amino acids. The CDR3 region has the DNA TGTGCCAGCAGCTTCGGGACAGGGAACACTGAAGCTTTCTTT. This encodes CASSFGTGNTEAFF. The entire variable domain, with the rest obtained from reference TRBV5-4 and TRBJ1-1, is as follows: ETGVTQSPTHLIKTRGQQVTLRCSSQSGHNTVSWYQQALGQGPQFIFQYYREEENGRGNFPPRFSGLQFPNYSSELNVNALELDDSALYLCASSFGTGNTEAFFGQGTRLTVV.

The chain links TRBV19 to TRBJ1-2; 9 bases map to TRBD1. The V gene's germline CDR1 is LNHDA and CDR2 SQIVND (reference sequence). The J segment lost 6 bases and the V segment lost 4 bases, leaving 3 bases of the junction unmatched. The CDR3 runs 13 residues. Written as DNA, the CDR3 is TGTGCCAGTAGTACCACAGGGGGCGATGGCTACACCTTC. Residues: CASSTTGGDGYTF.

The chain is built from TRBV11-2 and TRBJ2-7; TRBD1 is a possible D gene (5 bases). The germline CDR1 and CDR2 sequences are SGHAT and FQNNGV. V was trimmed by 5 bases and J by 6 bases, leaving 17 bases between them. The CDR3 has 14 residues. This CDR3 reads CASSPPWGPSEQYF. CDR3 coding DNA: TGTGCCAGCAGCCCTCCCTGGGGCCCTTCCGAGCAGTACTTC.

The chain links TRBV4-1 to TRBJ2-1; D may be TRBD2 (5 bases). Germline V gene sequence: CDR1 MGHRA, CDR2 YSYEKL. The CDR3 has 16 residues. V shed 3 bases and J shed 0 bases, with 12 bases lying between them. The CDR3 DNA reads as TGCGCCAGCAGCCAGGTAGTGGGGAGCTCCTACAATGAGCAGTTCTTC. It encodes CASSQVVGSSYNEQFF.

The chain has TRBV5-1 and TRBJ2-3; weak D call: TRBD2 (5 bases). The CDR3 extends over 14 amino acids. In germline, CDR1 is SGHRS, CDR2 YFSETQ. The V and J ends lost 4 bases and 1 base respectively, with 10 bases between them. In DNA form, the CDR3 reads TGCGCCAGCAGCCCGGGAAAAGGCACAGATACGCAGTATTTT. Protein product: CASSPGKGTDTQYF.

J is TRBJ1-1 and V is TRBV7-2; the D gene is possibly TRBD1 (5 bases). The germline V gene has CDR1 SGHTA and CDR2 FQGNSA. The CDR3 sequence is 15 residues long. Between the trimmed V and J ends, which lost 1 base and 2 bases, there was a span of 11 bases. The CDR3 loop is CASSLGAGGNTEAFF. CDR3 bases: TGTGCCAGCAGCTTAGGAGCCGGGGGAAACACTGAAGCTTTCTTT.

The CDR3 DNA follows: TGTGCCAGCAGCCCCTTAAACAGGGTCGGCACTGAAGCTTTCTTT. Translated, it gives CASSPLNRVGTEAFF. The chain employs TRBV7-2 and TRBJ1-1; maybe TRBD1 (6 bases). Per germline, CDR1 SGHTA and CDR2 FQGNSA. The germline V and J ends were trimmed by 5 bases and 4 bases, with 17 bases remaining between them. The CDR3 runs 15 residues.

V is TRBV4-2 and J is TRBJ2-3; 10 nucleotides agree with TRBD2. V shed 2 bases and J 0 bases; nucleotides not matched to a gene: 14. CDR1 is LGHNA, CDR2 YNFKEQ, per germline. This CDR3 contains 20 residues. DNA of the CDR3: TGTGCCAGCAGCCAATGGGTGGCCAAAACTAGCGGGGCAAGCACAGATACGCAGTATTTT. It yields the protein CASSQWVAKTSGASTDTQYF.

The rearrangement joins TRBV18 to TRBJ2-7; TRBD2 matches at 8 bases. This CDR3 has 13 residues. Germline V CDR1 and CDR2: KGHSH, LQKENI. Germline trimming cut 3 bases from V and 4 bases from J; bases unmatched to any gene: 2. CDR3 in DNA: TGTGCCAGCTCACCCGCTAGCGGGTACGAGCAGTACTTC. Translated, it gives CASSPASGYEQYF.

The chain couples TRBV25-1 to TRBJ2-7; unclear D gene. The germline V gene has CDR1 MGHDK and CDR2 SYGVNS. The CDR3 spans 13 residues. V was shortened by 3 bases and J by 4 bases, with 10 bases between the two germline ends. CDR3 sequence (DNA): TGTGCCAGCAGTGAGGGCGCAGGTTACGAGCAGTACTTC. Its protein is CASSEGAGYEQYF.

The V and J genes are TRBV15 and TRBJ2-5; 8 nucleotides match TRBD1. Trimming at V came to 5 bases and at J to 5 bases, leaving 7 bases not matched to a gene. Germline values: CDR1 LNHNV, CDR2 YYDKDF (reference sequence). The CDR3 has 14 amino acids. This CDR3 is CATSLQGARETQYF. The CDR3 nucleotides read TGTGCCACCAGCTTGCAGGGGGCCAGGGAGACCCAGTACTTC.

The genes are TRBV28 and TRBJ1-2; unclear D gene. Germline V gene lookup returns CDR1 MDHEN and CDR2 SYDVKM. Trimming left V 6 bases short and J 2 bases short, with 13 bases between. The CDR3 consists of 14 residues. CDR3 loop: CASSPGGGNYGYTF. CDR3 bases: TGTGCCAGCAGCCCTGGAGGCGGGAACTATGGCTACACCTTC.

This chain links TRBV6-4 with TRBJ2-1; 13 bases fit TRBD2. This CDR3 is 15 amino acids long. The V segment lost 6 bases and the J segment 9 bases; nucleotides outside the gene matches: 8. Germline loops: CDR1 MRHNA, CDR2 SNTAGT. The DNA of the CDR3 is TGTGCCAGCAGCCCCGGGACTAGCGGGATCAGTGAGCAGTTCTTC. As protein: CASSPGTSGISEQFF.